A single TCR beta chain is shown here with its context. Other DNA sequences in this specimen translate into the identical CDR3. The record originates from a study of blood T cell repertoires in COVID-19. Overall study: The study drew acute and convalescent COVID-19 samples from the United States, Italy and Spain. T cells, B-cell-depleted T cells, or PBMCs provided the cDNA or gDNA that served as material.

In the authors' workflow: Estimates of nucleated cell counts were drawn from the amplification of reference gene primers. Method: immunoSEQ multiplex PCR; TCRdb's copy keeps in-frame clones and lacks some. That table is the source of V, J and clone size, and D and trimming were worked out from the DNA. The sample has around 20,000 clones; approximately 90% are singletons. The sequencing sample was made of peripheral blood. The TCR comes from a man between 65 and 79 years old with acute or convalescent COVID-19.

CDR3 DNA sequence: TGTGCCAGCTCCCCGCCGGGACAGGGGGACTACGAGCAGTACTTC. Amino acids: CASSPPGQGDYEQYF. The V gene is TRBV18, the J gene TRBJ2-7; TRBD1 aligns across 11 bases. The V and J ends lost 6 bases and 3 bases, in that order; junction bases with no gene match: 7. Germline V CDR1 and CDR2: KGHSH, LQKENI. CDR3 size: 15 residues.